This is a list of T cell receptor beta chains from one sample in a study of radiation and T cells in renal cell carcinoma. Measured with immunoSEQ multiplex PCR; TCRdb has only the in-frame clones, and not every one. The profile covers about 91,000 clones, with 65% to 85% appearing a single time and almost 6.5% taken by the ten largest. This sample comprised blood, obtained from a patient whose treatment included radiotherapy and nephrectomy. These receptors all stem from a man between 60 and 75 years old with renal cell carcinoma. The CDR3 runs from the conserved cysteine through the conserved F or W. The D gene is left open where the match is weak. The listing skips clone size in some rows; elsewhere it reads once, few, many or a size class.

cdr3_aa | cdr3_nt | clone_size | v_call | d_call | j_call
CASSSLTPTPGQNSGNTIYF | TGTGCCAGCAGTAGTTTGACGCCCACCCCGGGACAGAACTCTGGAAACACCATATATTTT | NA | TRBV28 | TRBD1 | TRBJ1-3
CASPGLAGVLVAETQYF | TGTGCCAGCCCGGGACTAGCGGGAGTGTTAGTGGCGGAGACCCAGTACTTC | NA | TRBV5-8 | TRBD2 | TRBJ2-5
CASSFSGEGFSEAFF | TGTGCCAGCAGTTTTTCCGGGGAAGGATTCTCTGAAGCTTTCTTT | few | TRBV27 | NA | TRBJ1-1
CASSPVNQPQHF | TGTGCCAGCAGCCCAGTCAATCAGCCCCAGCATTTT | NA | TRBV7-2 | NA | TRBJ1-5
CASRGRQGYSNQPQHF | TGTGCCAGTAGAGGTCGACAGGGATATAGCAATCAGCCCCAGCATTTT | NA | TRBV19 | TRBD1 | TRBJ1-5
CAWSVRLNTEAFF | TGTGCCTGGAGTGTAAGGCTGAACACTGAAGCTTTCTTT | NA | TRBV30 | NA | TRBJ1-1
CASSDGQGYYGYTF | TGTGCCAGCAGTGACGGACAGGGTTACTATGGCTACACCTTC | NA | TRBV2 | TRBD1 | TRBJ1-2
CASSQRQNSYNEQFF | TGTGCCAGCAGCCAAAGACAGAACTCCTACAATGAGCAGTTCTTC | few | TRBV14 | NA | TRBJ2-1
CASSSTGELFF | TGTGCCAGCAGTTCCACCGGGGAGCTGTTTTTT | NA | TRBV6-6 | NA | TRBJ2-2
CASRQTGTLPGYTF | TGCGCCAGCAGACAGACAGGGACTCTCCCTGGCTACACCTTC | NA | TRBV10-2 | TRBD1 | TRBJ1-2
CASSLGTYEQYF | TGTGCCAGCAGCTTGGGGACCTACGAGCAGTACTTC | NA | TRBV7-6 | NA | TRBJ2-7
CASSSGRYSNQPQHF | TGTGCCAGCAGCTCTGGACGATATAGCAATCAGCCCCAGCATTTT | NA | TRBV7-9 | NA | TRBJ1-5
CAISPSGVFGYEQYF | TGTGCCATCAGCCCTAGCGGGGTATTCGGCTACGAGCAGTACTTC | NA | TRBV10-3 | TRBD2 | TRBJ2-7
CASSPQGAVNTEAFF | TGTGCCAGCAGTCCTCAGGGGGCGGTGAACACTGAAGCTTTCTTT | few | TRBV27 | TRBD1 | TRBJ1-1
CASSPGAGGQETQYF | TGTGCCAGCAGCCCAGGGGCAGGGGGCCAAGAGACCCAGTACTTC | NA | TRBV6-6 | TRBD1 | TRBJ2-5
CASSSPSYEQYF | TGTGCCAGCAGCTCACCCAGCTACGAGCAGTACTTC | NA | TRBV7-9 | NA | TRBJ2-7
CASSPSWRAREQYF | TGCGCCAGCAGCCCCTCTTGGAGGGCGCGGGAGCAGTACTTC | NA | TRBV4-3 | NA | TRBJ2-7
CASSEVGQGPYEQYF | TGTGCCAGCAGTGAAGTGGGGCAGGGACCCTACGAGCAGTACTTC | NA | TRBV6-1 | NA | TRBJ2-7
CASSIDLAANYGYTF | TGTGCCAGTAGTATAGATCTGGCAGCGAACTATGGCTACACCTTC | NA | TRBV19 | NA | TRBJ1-2
CASSLWAGMEETQYF | TGCGCCAGCAGCTTGTGGGCAGGGATGGAAGAGACCCAGTACTTC | few | TRBV5-1 | NA | TRBJ2-5
CASKGLPYEQYF | TGTGCCAGCAAAGGACTACCCTACGAGCAGTACTTC | once | TRBV28 | NA | TRBJ2-7
CASTGGGGLAAFF | TGTGCCAGCACAGGGGGCGGGGGGTTGGCAGCTTTCTTT | once | TRBV5-4 | TRBD1 | TRBJ1-1
CASSLAPTGGSTEAFF | TGTGCCAGCAGTTTGGCCCCAACAGGGGGGAGCACTGAAGCTTTCTTT | NA | TRBV6-5 | TRBD1 | TRBJ1-1
CASSPPSRGAKDINYEQYF | TGTGCCAGCTCACCACCGTCCCGGGGGGCGAAGGATATTAACTACGAGCAGTACTTC | NA | TRBV18 | NA | TRBJ2-7
CASSTGVGQPQHF | TGCGCCAGTTCGACAGGGGTGGGTCAGCCCCAGCATTTT | many | TRBV10-1 | TRBD1 | TRBJ1-5
CASGQGASSYEQYF | TGCGCCAGCGGCCAGGGGGCGAGCTCCTACGAGCAGTACTTC | NA | TRBV5-1 | TRBD1 | TRBJ2-7
CAWSLGEAPRNF | TGTGCCTGGAGCCTAGGGGAAGCGCCCCGAAACTTC | NA | TRBV30 | NA | TRBJ2-5
CATSQDREETQYF | TGTGCCACCAGCCAGGACAGGGAAGAGACCCAGTACTTC | NA | TRBV15 | TRBD1 | TRBJ2-5
CASSIPKKHYQETQYF | TGTGCCAGCAGCATTCCGAAAAAGCATTACCAAGAGACCCAGTACTTC | NA | TRBV7-6 | NA | TRBJ2-5
CASSLQGMEETQYF | TGTGCCAGCAGCTTACAGGGAATGGAAGAGACCCAGTACTTC | NA | TRBV5-4 | NA | TRBJ2-5
CASSDSQGATDTQYF | TGTGCCAGCAGTGACTCGCAGGGGGCCACAGATACGCAGTATTTT | NA | TRBV6-4 | TRBD1 | TRBJ2-3
CASSHYRGGNTGELFF | TGTGCCAGCAGCCATTACAGGGGTGGGAACACCGGGGAGCTGTTTTTT | NA | TRBV11-2 | TRBD1 | TRBJ2-2
CASSLESSGANVLTF | TGTGCCAGCAGCTTAGAATCCTCTGGGGCCAACGTCCTGACTTTC | NA | TRBV11-2 | NA | TRBJ2-6
CASGDGPHNEKLFF | TGTGCCAGCGGGGACGGACCCCATAATGAAAAACTGTTTTTT | NA | TRBV9 | NA | TRBJ1-4
CASSLGLAGAEQYF | TGTGCCAGCAGCTTAGGACTAGCGGGAGCCGAGCAGTACTTC | NA | TRBV11-3 | TRBD2 | TRBJ2-7
CASSVAGLSYEQYF | TGTGCCAGTAGTGTAGCGGGTCTCTCCTACGAGCAGTACTTC | few | TRBV19 | TRBD2 | TRBJ2-7
CASSLGLAGATDTQYF | TGCGCCAGCAGCTTAGGACTAGCGGGAGCCACAGATACGCAGTATTTT | NA | TRBV5-1 | TRBD2 | TRBJ2-3
CASSRTASSYEQYF | TGTGCCAGCAGTAGGACGGCGAGCTCCTACGAGCAGTACTTC | once | TRBV6-5 | NA | TRBJ2-7
CASSWNSGRPYNEQFF | TGTGCCAGCAGTTGGAATAGCGGGAGACCTTACAATGAGCAGTTCTTC | once | TRBV6-5 | TRBD2 | TRBJ2-1
CASSLAGPPTYEQYF | TGTGCCAGCAGTTTGGCAGGGCCTCCGACCTACGAGCAGTACTTC | NA | TRBV28 | NA | TRBJ2-7
CASSPRGLVGNTEAFF | TGTGCCAGCTCCCCTAGGGGGCTGGTAGGGAACACTGAAGCTTTCTTT | NA | TRBV18 | TRBD1 | TRBJ1-1
CSVDEGRSYTF | TGCAGCGTTGATGAGGGACGGTCCTACACCTTC | NA | TRBV29-1 | NA | TRBJ1-2
CASGVLAGGVRSYEQYF | TGTGCCAGCGGTGTCCTAGCGGGAGGTGTTCGCTCCTACGAGCAGTACTTC | NA | TRBV28 | TRBD2 | TRBJ2-7
CASSDDRGADTQYF | TGTGCCAGCAGTGACGACAGGGGAGCAGATACGCAGTATTTT | many | TRBV6-5 | TRBD1 | TRBJ2-3
CASSLAGGNTEAFF | TGCGCCAGCAGCTTGGCGGGCGGGAACACTGAAGCTTTCTTT | NA | TRBV5-1 | NA | TRBJ1-1
CASRTAGGPYEQYF | TGTGCCAGCAGGACAGCGGGAGGGCCCTACGAGCAGTACTTC | NA | TRBV27 | TRBD2 | TRBJ2-7
CASRSLRGMRIYGYTF | TGTGCCAGCAGATCTCTCCGGGGTATGAGAATTTATGGCTACACCTTC | NA | TRBV28 | NA | TRBJ1-2
CAGTGTGEGTTEAFF | TGTGCCGGAACCGGGACAGGGGAGGGGACCACTGAAGCTTTCTTT | NA | TRBV7-9 | TRBD1 | TRBJ1-1
CASSLDGAGVRETQYF | TGTGCCAGCAGCTTAGATGGCGCGGGAGTTCGGGAGACCCAGTACTTC | few | TRBV7-9 | TRBD2 | TRBJ2-5
CASWAGGFNEQFF | TGTGCCAGCTGGGCGGGAGGGTTCAATGAGCAGTTCTTC | NA | TRBV6-6 | TRBD2 | TRBJ2-1